The rows below give T cell receptor beta chains drawn from one sample of a study of blood T cells in healthy people across ages. MiXCR was run by TCRdb on the 5' RACE reads, yielding one entry per CDR3 protein. The profile shows fewer than 900,000 distinct CDR3 sequences, around 48% of them singletons. Sequencing input: blood. The receptors stem from a woman aged 60-75 years in good health. Each CDR3 is given with its conserved first and last residue. D genes are given only for firm matches. Only part of the rows carry a size: once, few, many, or a class if the clone is expanded.

len	d_gene	abundance	j_gene	v_gene	CDR3nt	CDR3aa
15	NA	NA	TRBJ2-7	TRBV6-6	TGTGCCAGCAACCAGCAGGGGGGCTCCTACAATGAGCAGTACTTC	CASNQQGGSYNEQYF
13	TRBD1	NA	TRBJ1-2	TRBV29-1	TGCAGCGTCAGAGACAGGGCCGACTATGGCTACACCTTC	CSVRDRADYGYTF
15	NA	NA	TRBJ2-7	TRBV20-1	TGCAGTGCTAGAGATAAGGGAGTACTGATTAACGAGCAGTACTTC	CSARDKGVLINEQYF
12	NA	NA	TRBJ2-3	TRBV6-6	TGTGCCAGCAGACCCCAGACAGATACGCAGTATTTT	CASRPQTDTQYF
13	NA	few	TRBJ1-2	TRBV18	TGTGCCAGCTCACCACCAACTAACTATGGCTACACCTTC	CASSPPTNYGYTF
15	NA	NA	TRBJ1-2	TRBV7-6	TGTGCCAGCAGCTTAGGAGTCGGAGACAGTAGGTTTGTCACCTTC	CASSLGVGDSRFVTF
12	NA	NA	TRBJ2-2	TRBV11-2	TGTGCCAGCACTATTTACACCGGGGAGCTGTTTTTT	CASTIYTGELFF
14	TRBD1	NA	TRBJ2-1	TRBV7-8	TGTGCCAGCAGCCGGGACAGGGGGCAGGAGACCCAGTTCTTC	CASSRDRGQETQFF
12	NA	few	TRBJ2-7	TRBV20-1	TGCAGTGCTAGAGAGCCTGGGTACGAGCAGTACTTC	CSAREPGYEQYF
15	TRBD1	NA	TRBJ1-5	TRBV7-8	TGTGCCAGCAGCTTGGGGTTACAGGGGACTCAGCCCCAGCATTTT	CASSLGLQGTQPQHF
17	TRBD2	NA	TRBJ2-5	TRBV20-1	TGCAGTGCTTCTTCAGGGACTAGCGGGAGGGCCGGGAATGAGCAGTACTTC	CSASSGTSGRAGNEQYF
19	TRBD2	NA	TRBJ2-3	TRBV7-2	TGTGCCAGCAGCTTAGTGACTAGCGGGAGCACCTCCCGGACAGATACGCAGTATTTT	CASSLVTSGSTSRTDTQYF
14	TRBD1	NA	TRBJ2-3	TRBV28	TGTGCCAGCAGCCATGACAGGGCTGCAGATACGCAGTATTTT	CASSHDRAADTQYF
15	TRBD1	NA	TRBJ1-5	TRBV4-2	TGTGCCAGCAGCCCTCCGGGACAGGGAAATCAGCCCCTGCATTTT	CASSPPGQGNQPLHF
16	TRBD1	NA	TRBJ2-7	TRBV28	TGTGCCAGCAGTAGCAGTCACCGGGACAGGGACTACGAGCAGTACTTC	CASSSSHRDRDYEQYF
13	NA	NA	TRBJ2-2	TRBV7-6	TGTGCCAGCAGCCTACAGGTCGCCGGGGAGCTGTTTTTT	CASSLQVAGELFF
13	NA	NA	TRBJ1-2	TRBV4-3	TGCGCCAGCAGCCTAACGGGGCGGGATGGCTACACCTTC	CASSLTGRDGYTF
16	TRBD2	NA	TRBJ2-1	TRBV20-1	TGCAGTGCTAGAGCAATGGGGACTAGACGTTTGGATGAGCAGTTCTTC	CSARAMGTRRLDEQFF
16	NA	NA	TRBJ2-7	TRBV6-2/TRBV6-3	TGTGCCAGCAGTAACCGGGACCCGTTATTTTCCTACGAGCAGTACTTC	CASSNRDPLFSYEQYF
12	TRBD1	NA	TRBJ1-1	TRBV20-1	TGCAGTGCTACTAACAGGGGGACTGAAGCTTTCTTT	CSATNRGTEAFF
16	TRBD1	few	TRBJ2-7	TRBV3-1	TGTGCCAGCAGCCTAGCCCCGGGACAGGGATCCTACGAGCAGTACTTC	CASSLAPGQGSYEQYF
14	TRBD1	few	TRBJ2-7	TRBV6-5	TGTGCCAGCAGGCTAGGGACAGGGGGCTACGAGCAGTACTTC	CASRLGTGGYEQYF
16	TRBD2	NA	TRBJ2-5	TRBV4-2	TGTGCCAGCAGCCTCGACTCGGGAGGGGGAGAAGAGACCCAGTACTTC	CASSLDSGGGEETQYF
16	NA	few	TRBJ2-7	TRBV4-2	TGTGCCAGCAGCCAAGAGTCGGGCAGCGGCTCCTACGAGCAGTACTTC	CASSQESGSGSYEQYF
14	NA	few	TRBJ2-5	TRBV29-1	TGCAGCGTTGAAGGTTATGAGAGCCAAGAGACCCAGTACTTC	CSVEGYESQETQYF
14	NA	NA	TRBJ2-7	TRBV28	TGTGCCAGCAGGGCGACAGGGAGGATCTACGAGCAGTACTTC	CASRATGRIYEQYF
18	NA	NA	TRBJ2-7	TRBV12-2	TGTGCAAGTCGCCATAGGGGGCCCAGCGGGGGAAGCTCCTACGAGCAGTACTTC	CASRHRGPSGGSSYEQYF
14	NA	NA	TRBJ2-1	TRBV20-1	TGCAGTGCTAGTGTAGCAGCTCAGACCAATGAGCAGTTCTTC	CSASVAAQTNEQFF
12	NA	few	TRBJ2-5	TRBV29-1	TGCAGCGTTGGTCCGGGAGTGGAGACCCAGTACTTC	CSVGPGVETQYF
14	NA	NA	TRBJ1-6	TRBV3-1	TGTGCCAGCAGGCAAGGACAGTATAATTCACCCCTCCACTTT	CASRQGQYNSPLHF
14	NA	NA	TRBJ2-3	TRBV5-6	TGTGCCAGCCATGGGGACCCTAGCACAGATACGCAGTATTTT	CASHGDPSTDTQYF
16	TRBD1	NA	TRBJ2-7	TRBV11-1	TGTGCCAGCAGCTCAAACAGCGGGACAGGGGGCTACGAGCAGTACTTC	CASSSNSGTGGYEQYF
15	TRBD1	few	TRBJ1-2	TRBV3-1	TGTGCCAGCAGCCGAACACAGGGGGAGTTCTATGGCTACACCTTC	CASSRTQGEFYGYTF
13	NA	NA	TRBJ2-3	TRBV5-1	TGCGCCAGCAGCTCGGGGTTTTCAGATACGCAGTATTTT	CASSSGFSDTQYF
14	TRBD2	NA	TRBJ2-7	TRBV28	TGTGCCAGCAGTTTAGGCGGACTAGTCTACGAGCAGTACTTC	CASSLGGLVYEQYF
14	TRBD1	NA	TRBJ2-7	TRBV29-1	TGCAGCGTCCGAAAGGGGGCCGGGGTGTACGAGCAGTACTTC	CSVRKGAGVYEQYF
12	NA	NA	TRBJ2-1	TRBV11-2	TGTGCCAGCAGTTTCGCCAGCCGTGAGCAGTTCTTC	CASSFASREQFF
16	TRBD2	NA	TRBJ2-3	TRBV20-1	TGCAGTGCTAGAATACTAGCGGGAGGGCCCCCAGATACGCAGTATTTT	CSARILAGGPPDTQYF
16	NA	once	TRBJ2-1	TRBV12-3/TRBV12-4	TGTGCCAGCATTCCCTGGGCGGGGAGCTCCTACAATGAGCAGTTCTTC	CASIPWAGSSYNEQFF
14	NA	few	TRBJ1-5	TRBV6-6	TGTGCCAGCAGTTACTCGGGGGGCCATCAGCCCCAGCATTTT	CASSYSGGHQPQHF
15	TRBD1	NA	TRBJ2-7	TRBV12-3/TRBV12-4	TGTGCCAGCAGTAAATTTCCAGGGGGATTGGACGAGCAGTACTTC	CASSKFPGGLDEQYF
16	TRBD1	NA	TRBJ2-7	TRBV7-2	TGTGCCAGCAGCTTTCCGGGGACAGGGGCTTCGGGCGAGCAGTACTTC	CASSFPGTGASGEQYF
15	NA	NA	TRBJ2-7	TRBV11-2	TGTGCCAGCAGCTTAGGGGAGGGGGCCACCTACGAGCAGTACTTC	CASSLGEGATYEQYF
17	TRBD1	once	TRBJ2-6	TRBV4-3	TGCGCCGGCAGCCAAGAGGTCAGGGGGCATGGGGCCAACGTCCTGACTTTC	CAGSQEVRGHGANVLTF
14	NA	once	TRBJ2-5	TRBV12-3/TRBV12-4	TGTGCCAGCAGTTTAGGTGGCCTAAAAGAGACCCAGTACTTC	CASSLGGLKETQYF
16	NA	NA	TRBJ2-4	TRBV7-2	TGTGCCAGCAGCTTCACCAGGGTGCTAGCCAAAAACATTCAGTACTTC	CASSFTRVLAKNIQYF
15	NA	few	TRBJ2-2	TRBV20-1	TGCAGTGCTAGATCGCCAGGGCCTCAGACCGGGGAGCTGTTTTTT	CSARSPGPQTGELFF
12	NA	NA	TRBJ1-2	TRBV10-3	TGTGCCATCAGTGTCGAAAATTATGGCTACACCTTC	CAISVENYGYTF
11	NA	few	TRBJ2-7	TRBV29-1	TGCAGCGTTGCCTCTTCCTACGAGCAGTACTTC	CSVASSYEQYF
13	NA	NA	TRBJ2-7	TRBV20-1	TGCAGTGCTGATCCTTTGCTTAGGTCCGAGCAGTACTTC	CSADPLLRSEQYF
14	NA	NA	TRBJ2-3	TRBV20-1	TGCAGTGCTAGACGCCGGGACAACACAGATACGCAGTATTTT	CSARRRDNTDTQYF
14	TRBD1	NA	TRBJ1-1	TRBV10-3	TGTGCCATCAGTCGAGACAGGGATGACACTGAAGCTTTCTTT	CAISRDRDDTEAFF
12	TRBD2	many	TRBJ2-2	TRBV29-1	TGCAGTGGGACTAGCGGCACCGGGGAGCTGTTTTTT	CSGTSGTGELFF
13	NA	NA	TRBJ2-1	TRBV15	TGTGCCACCCTCGGAACCTCCTACAATGAGCAGTTCTTC	CATLGTSYNEQFF
14	TRBD1	NA	TRBJ1-6	TRBV2	TGTGCCAGCAGTCCCCAGACAGGGGGCTCACCCCTCCACTTT	CASSPQTGGSPLHF